This T cell receptor (beta chain) was recorded in a study of blood T cells in healthy people across ages (dated by TCRdb to between 2014 and 2016). The study in broad terms: In model experiments, template switching captured roughly one uniquely barcoded TCR beta cDNA molecule for every two T cells. The study measured age-related changes in TCR beta repertoire diversity using deep sequencing normalized with unique cDNA molecular identifiers. The donors were split into four age groups: young (average about 16 years), middle-aged (roughly 39), aged (about 56) and long-lived (about 82). For two donors (one aged 18 to 30 and one aged 80 or older), the study analyzed two additional independent replicas of 1 million unique cDNA reads from the same blood draw. To avoid experimental bias, donors of different ages were distributed randomly across sequencing lanes.

This clonotype was observed a handful of times. The antigen this receptor binds is unknown. No much larger clone is present one base from it, and per-base qualities are unavailable. The library was generated by 5' RACE. The reads were generated on an Illumina HiSeq 2500. A second roughly 7 to 12 cycle PCR used a sample-barcoded 5' primer and a J-beta primer mix. Each TCR beta cDNA molecule received a unique molecular identifier from a template-switch 5' adaptor carrying 12 random nucleotides. Each sample yielded at least 2.5 million CDR3-containing paired-end reads. The Mint cDNA synthesis kit, primed by a TRBC-specific oligonucleotide, was used to synthesize first-strand cDNA from all RNA. All cDNA was treated with uracil-DNA glycosylase and then went through a first 18-cycle PCR with the universal primers M1SS and BC2_uni_R. The paper's data handling went like this. For normalization, 1 million high-quality reads, each with a distinct molecular identifier, were randomly selected from each sample. Instead of being binned into consensus sequences, reads with shared molecular identifiers were discarded. MiTCR, run with a Q25 quality threshold and the strictest error-elimination algorithm, handled CDR3 identification, clonotype clustering and error correction. A nonparametric unseen species model with Euler transformation was used to estimate lower-bound total TCR beta diversity. TCRdb reprocessed the public reads (quality trimming at Q25 with fastp, clone calling with MiXCR) and kept in-frame beta chains. Under each unique CDR3 protein, matching rows form one entry showing the most common genes and DNA. The V and J calls reflect TCRdb's pipeline rather than the authors' work. Here the sample has more than 650,000 distinct CDR3 sequences; 22% occur a single time. The biggest ten clones account for around 22% of the sample.

Including cysteine and phenylalanine, the CDR3 has 14 amino acids. Left in the record is the CDR3 DNA by itself, 42 bases read in frame from the first base. The germline V gene supplies CDR1 MNHEY and CDR2 SVGAGI. On the study overall, not on this receptor specifically: Compared with the aged group, more naive CD4+ T cells, fewer expanded clones and increased TCR diversity were shown by the long-lived group, suggesting age selection. Bulk unsorted PBMC profiling prevented conclusive comparison of naive and antigen-experienced compartments. Estimates of total diversity based on one million sequenced T cells were considered lower bounds and underestimates. Because donor CMV infection status was unknown, age-related changes in expanded clonotypes were potentially confounded. As age increased, observed TCR beta diversity per million T cells dropped in a roughly linear way, and a significant reduction was already evident by age 40. Observed TCR beta diversity correlated strongly with the percentage of naive T cells measured by flow cytometry.

Systemically healthy Caucasian individuals from Russia, over 30 in total and aged about 6 to 95 years, were included as donors. Each donor gave about 10 milliliters of peripheral blood, drawn into EDTA-treated Vacutainer tubes. Ficoll-Paque density-gradient centrifugation was used to isolate PBMCs, with at least 7 million obtained per sample. Trizol reagent was used to extract total RNA from PBMCs, with at least 5.5 micrograms per sample. For every donor, flow cytometry on a PBMC aliquot measured the percentage of naive CD45RAhigh/CD27high T cells. What was sequenced was blood. The rearrangement joined TRBV6-5 to TRBJ2-1; a stretch of 8 junction bases matches TRBD1. The J call may be mistaken, given a closer DNA end match to TRBJ2-7. This TCR came from a man between 65 and 85 years old in good health. The sequenced DNA: TGTGCCAGCAGTCGGACAGGGAAGACCTACGAGCAGTACTTC. Translation gives CASSRTGKTYEQYF.